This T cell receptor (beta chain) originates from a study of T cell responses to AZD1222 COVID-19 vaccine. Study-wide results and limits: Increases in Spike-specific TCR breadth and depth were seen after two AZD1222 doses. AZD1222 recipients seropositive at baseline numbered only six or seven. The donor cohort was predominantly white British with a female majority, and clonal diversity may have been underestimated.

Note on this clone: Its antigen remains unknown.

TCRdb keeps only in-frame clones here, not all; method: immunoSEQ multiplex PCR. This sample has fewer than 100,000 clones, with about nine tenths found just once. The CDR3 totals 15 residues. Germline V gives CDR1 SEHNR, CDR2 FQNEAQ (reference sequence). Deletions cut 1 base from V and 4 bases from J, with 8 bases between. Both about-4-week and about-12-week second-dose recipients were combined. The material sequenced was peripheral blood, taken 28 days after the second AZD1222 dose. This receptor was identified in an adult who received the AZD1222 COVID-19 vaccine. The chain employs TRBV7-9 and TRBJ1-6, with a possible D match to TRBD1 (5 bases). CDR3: CASSLGQGYNSPLHF. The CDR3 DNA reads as TGTGCCAGCAGCTTAGGTCAGGGTTATAATTCACCCCTCCACTTT.